This T cell receptor (beta chain) came from a study of spatial heterogeneity in lung cancer. About the research overall: Alpha-chain detections were consistently fewer than beta-chain detections among the sequences.

This clonotype has at least ten counts. The target antigen is unknown. Time point: sample taken at primary tumor resection. Donors were around 70 untreated early-stage non-small cell lung cancer patients. Whole RNA, isolated from tumor, nontumor lung or frozen PBMC, was sequenced without prior sorting. TCRdb reanalysed the 5' RACE reads using MiXCR and keeps one entry per CDR3 protein. In the table there are some 22,000 distinct CDR3 sequences, under 3.5% of which are singletons. Study-wide findings and caveats: How many expanded intratumoral alpha and beta TCRs were present tracked the tumor mutation count, which was a count of nonsynonymous mutations.

The CDR3 is 15 residues long. V dropped 6 bases and J dropped 6; count of bases not matched to a gene: 4. The germline V gene encodes CDR1 MDHEN and CDR2 SYDVKM. The receptor comes from a male donor with early-stage non-small cell lung cancer. The chain uses TRBV28 and TRBJ2-3, with 15 bases lining up with TRBD2. Sequencing was performed on lung tumor tissue, taken at surgery. CDR3 sequence: CASSIGTSGRDTQYF. CDR3 nucleotide sequence: TGTGCCAGCAGCATCGGGACTAGCGGGAGGGATACGCAGTATTTT.